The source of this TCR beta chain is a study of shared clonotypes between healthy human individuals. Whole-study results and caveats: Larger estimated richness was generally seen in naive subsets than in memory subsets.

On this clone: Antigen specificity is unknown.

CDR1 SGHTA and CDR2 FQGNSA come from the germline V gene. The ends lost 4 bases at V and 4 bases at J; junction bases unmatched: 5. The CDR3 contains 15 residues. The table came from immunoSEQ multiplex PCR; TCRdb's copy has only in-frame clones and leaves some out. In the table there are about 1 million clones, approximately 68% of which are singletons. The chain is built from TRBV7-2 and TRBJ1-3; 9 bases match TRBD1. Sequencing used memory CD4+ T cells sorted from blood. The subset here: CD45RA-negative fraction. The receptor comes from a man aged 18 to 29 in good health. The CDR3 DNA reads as TGTGCCAGCAGCTCGGGACAGGGTTCAGGAAACACCATATATTTT. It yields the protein CASSSGQGSGNTIYF.